A selection of T cell receptor beta chains follows, all from one sample in a study of blood T cell repertoires in COVID-19. Only in-frame clones appear in the TCRdb table, and some are missing; sequencing was by immunoSEQ multiplex PCR. The profile shows some 250,000 clones, around 87% of them singletons. Input material: peripheral blood. These receptors were collected from a woman aged 55-70 years with COVID-19, enrolled during active disease. CDR3s include the opening cysteine and the closing phenylalanine or tryptophan. Only some rows state a clone size, as once, few, many or a class for expanded clones.

J gene: TRBJ1-1
V gene: TRBV19
clone size: once
CDR3 protein: CASARQGDLFGEAFF

J gene: TRBJ1-6
V gene: TRBV28
clone size: .
CDR3 protein: CASSTKRDSNNSPLHF

J gene: TRBJ1-4
V gene: TRBV19
clone size: once
CDR3 protein: CASTTGRPSEKLFF

J gene: TRBJ2-7
V gene: TRBV5-1
clone size: .
CDR3 protein: CASSRTSGNSYEQYF

J gene: TRBJ2-1
V gene: TRBV19
clone size: .
CDR3 protein: CASRSGVDYNEQFF

J gene: TRBJ2-1
V gene: TRBV30
clone size: .
CDR3 protein: CAGGTSPYNEQFF

J gene: TRBJ2-3
V gene: TRBV24-1
clone size: .
CDR3 protein: CATSRGLETDTQYF

J gene: TRBJ2-7
V gene: TRBV19
clone size: .
CDR3 protein: CASSRATPQDEQYF

J gene: TRBJ2-3
V gene: TRBV3-1/TRBV3-2
clone size: .
CDR3 protein: CASKAGPPPDTQYF

J gene: TRBJ2-2
V gene: TRBV7-8
clone size: .
CDR3 protein: CASSLRGTANTGELFF

J gene: TRBJ1-2
V gene: TRBV6-5
clone size: .
CDR3 protein: CASTRKQGSGNGYTF

J gene: TRBJ2-7
V gene: TRBV7-2
clone size: .
CDR3 protein: CASSLTSSRHEQYF

J gene: TRBJ2-2
V gene: TRBV7-6
clone size: .
CDR3 protein: CASSGTSGSTGELFF

J gene: TRBJ1-4
V gene: TRBV19
clone size: .
CDR3 protein: CASGTRDSKLFF

J gene: TRBJ2-3
V gene: TRBV19
clone size: few
CDR3 protein: CASSGLYTDTQYF

J gene: TRBJ1-5
V gene: TRBV6-2/TRBV6-3
clone size: .
CDR3 protein: CASSRHWTDSNQPQHF

J gene: TRBJ1-3
V gene: TRBV9
clone size: .
CDR3 protein: CASSTGVSGNTIYF

J gene: TRBJ1-6
V gene: TRBV7-9
clone size: .
CDR3 protein: CASSPGTGTPLHF

J gene: TRBJ1-1
V gene: TRBV5-5
clone size: .
CDR3 protein: CATTARPGLVARNTEAFF

J gene: TRBJ1-4
V gene: TRBV18
clone size: .
CDR3 protein: CASSPQQGTVEKLFF

J gene: TRBJ2-7
V gene: TRBV5-6
clone size: .
CDR3 protein: CASSLDPAGGYEQYF

J gene: TRBJ1-1
V gene: TRBV5-6
clone size: once
CDR3 protein: CASSYGTTNTEAFF

J gene: TRBJ1-2
V gene: TRBV29-1
clone size: .
CDR3 protein: CSVVAAVGYTF

J gene: TRBJ2-5
V gene: TRBV11-2
clone size: .
CDR3 protein: CASSLGRTETQYF

J gene: TRBJ1-2
V gene: TRBV28
clone size: .
CDR3 protein: CAIPGQGSPYGYTF